A single TCR beta chain is shown here with its context. This sample is drawn from a study of response to subunit inactivated influenza vaccine. TCRdb reanalysed the RT-PCR reads using MiXCR and keeps one entry per CDR3 protein. Among around 790,000 distinct CDR3 sequences, 21% were seen once, and the ten largest hold around 9.6%. The trim removed 4 bases at V and 4 bases at J, leaving 10 bases unmatched. Germline V gives CDR1 SGHDN, CDR2 FVKESK. The CDR3 extends over 16 amino acids. The sample in question was PBMCs from blood, obtained roughly 5 days after vaccination. The receptor comes from a man aged 50-59 years who received an inactivated influenza vaccine. The chain has TRBV14 and TRBJ2-1, with 7 bases lining up with TRBD1. In nucleotides, the CDR3 is TGTGCCAGCAGCCCATACGGGGACAGCCGTTACAATGAGCAGTTCTTC. This sequence encodes CASSPYGDSRYNEQFF.